This is a list of T cell receptor beta chains from one sample in a study of blood T cell repertoires in COVID-19. Clones were sequenced by immunoSEQ multiplex PCR, and TCRdb holds only the in-frame ones, with some missing. The sample includes some 140,000 clones, 65% to 90% seen only once; the top ten take about an eighth. Material: peripheral blood. These receptors were taken from a woman aged 55-75 years with COVID-19, enrolled during active disease. Each CDR3 is given with its conserved first and last residue. D genes are given only for firm matches. For some rows the clone size is stated as once, few or many, or as a class when expanded; others skip it.

v_gene: TRBV30
j_gene: TRBJ1-3
d_gene: -
len: 13
abundance: -
CDR3nt: TGTGCCTACAGACGGGGCTCTGGAAACACCATATATTTT
CDR3aa: CAYRRGSGNTIYF

v_gene: TRBV29-1
j_gene: TRBJ1-1
d_gene: -
len: 13
abundance: -
CDR3nt: TGCAGCGTTGAAGGAGTTATGAACACTGAAGCTTTCTTT
CDR3aa: CSVEGVMNTEAFF

v_gene: TRBV7-2
j_gene: TRBJ2-2
d_gene: -
len: 14
abundance: once
CDR3nt: TGTGCCAGCAGCTTAGACTGGGGCGCCGGGGAGCTGTTTTTT
CDR3aa: CASSLDWGAGELFF

v_gene: TRBV5-6
j_gene: TRBJ1-2
d_gene: -
len: 14
abundance: once
CDR3nt: TGTGCCAGCAGCCGGGTGGACTCAAACTATGGCTACACCTTC
CDR3aa: CASSRVDSNYGYTF

v_gene: TRBV30
j_gene: TRBJ1-5
d_gene: -
len: 13
abundance: -
CDR3nt: TGTGCCTGGAGTTTGGGGGCAGAGCAGCCCCAGCATTTT
CDR3aa: CAWSLGAEQPQHF

v_gene: TRBV24-1
j_gene: TRBJ2-3
d_gene: -
len: 12
abundance: -
CDR3nt: TGTGCCACCAGTGTGCGAACAGATACGCAGTATTTT
CDR3aa: CATSVRTDTQYF

v_gene: TRBV11-2
j_gene: TRBJ1-5
d_gene: -
len: 13
abundance: -
CDR3nt: TGTGCCAGCAGCTCGACAGGAGGTCAGCCCCAGCATTTT
CDR3aa: CASSSTGGQPQHF

v_gene: TRBV6-5
j_gene: TRBJ2-1
d_gene: -
len: 15
abundance: -
CDR3nt: TGTGCCAGCACACAACAGCTCCACTCAGACAATGAGCAGTTCTTC
CDR3aa: CASTQQLHSDNEQFF

v_gene: TRBV12-5
j_gene: TRBJ2-2
d_gene: TRBD1
len: 15
abundance: few
CDR3nt: TGTGCTAGTGGTCGGACAGGGAGAGATACCGGGGAGCTGTTTTTT
CDR3aa: CASGRTGRDTGELFF

v_gene: TRBV7-3
j_gene: TRBJ1-1
d_gene: TRBD1
len: 15
abundance: -
CDR3nt: TGTGCCAGCAGCCCAACAGGGGCTAGAGACACTGAAGCTTTCTTT
CDR3aa: CASSPTGARDTEAFF

v_gene: TRBV7-2
j_gene: TRBJ2-1
d_gene: TRBD2
len: 16
abundance: -
CDR3nt: TGTGCCAGCAGCTTAGAGGCGGGAGGTGTTAGGGATGAGCAGTTCTTC
CDR3aa: CASSLEAGGVRDEQFF

v_gene: TRBV21-1
j_gene: TRBJ1-2
d_gene: -
len: 20
abundance: -
CDR3nt: TGTGCCAGCAGGGTGGCAGGGATCCGTTCGCGGCCGAACCAGAACTATGGCTACACCTTC
CDR3aa: CASRVAGIRSRPNQNYGYTF

v_gene: TRBV4-2
j_gene: TRBJ1-2
d_gene: -
len: 14
abundance: -
CDR3nt: TGTGCCAGCAGCCAAGTATCAGGGCTCTATGGCTACACCTTC
CDR3aa: CASSQVSGLYGYTF

v_gene: TRBV6-5
j_gene: TRBJ1-5
d_gene: TRBD1
len: 15
abundance: -
CDR3nt: TGTGCCAGCAGACTAGGACAGGGCGAAAGTCAGCCCCAGCATTTT
CDR3aa: CASRLGQGESQPQHF